Below are 20 T cell receptor beta chains sequenced from a single sample in a study of vaccination and CD4 T cells after COVID-19. Which antigens these TCRs recognize remains unknown. An Oncomine TCR Beta short-read assay was used to sequence the DNA from cultured CD4+ T cells. TCRdb re-called the PCR reads through MiXCR, storing one row per CDR3 protein. The sample has over 10,000 distinct CDR3 sequences, about 82% seen once. The treatment here: roughly 10-day PBMC culture with coronavirus spike peptide pools or control peptides (ViraFEST assay). Sequencing was carried out using CD4+ T cells from blood, cultured in vitro. The origin of the receptors is a human donor who had recovered from COVID-19.

The rearrangement uses TRBV7-2 and TRBJ1-1; TRBD1 is a possible D gene (6 bases). V was shortened by 4 bases and J by 0 bases, with 12 bases between the two germline ends. CDR1 and CDR2 (germline): SGHTA, FQGNSA. The CDR3 has 15 amino acids. The CDR3 is CASSSDRTMNTEAFF. The DNA for the CDR3 is TGTGCCAGCAGCTCCGACAGGACAATGAACACTGAAGCTTTCTTT.

This clonotype was detected only a few times. The chain recombines TRBV12-3 or TRBV12-4 with TRBJ1-5; no reliable D call. V was trimmed by 3 bases and J by 5 bases, leaving 8 bases between them. The CDR3 sequence is 13 residues long. The CDR3 DNA is TGTGCCAGCAGTTTCCTCCGGTATCAGCCCCAGCATTTT. Its protein product is CASSFLRYQPQHF.

V usage is TRBV11-2 and J usage is TRBJ1-2; D call uncertain. Trimming cost V 0 bases and J 4 bases, with 15 bases left between them. The CDR3 runs to 16 residues. Germline V gene data show CDR1 as SGHAT and CDR2 as FQNNGV. CDR3 region: CASSLEVRQVTYGYTF. The CDR3 DNA sequence: TGTGCCAGCAGCTTAGAAGTTCGGCAGGTTACCTATGGCTACACCTTC.

The sample holds one count of this clonotype. This rearrangement joins TRBV12-3 or TRBV12-4 to TRBJ2-5; TRBD1 matches 8 bases. V was clipped by 3 bases and J by 5 bases; unmatched bases: 8. This CDR3 is built from 15 residues. The CDR3 is CASSFQRQGKETQYF. CDR3 nucleotides: TGTGCCAGCAGTTTTCAAAGACAGGGGAAGGAGACCCAGTACTTC.

This clonotype occurred once. This chain connects TRBV20-1 to TRBJ2-7; D unresolved. The CDR3 loop spans 10 amino acids. Deletions cut 5 bases from V and 2 bases from J, with 4 bases between. CDR1 and CDR2 (germline): DFQATT, SNEGSKA (reference sequence). The CDR3, as DNA: TGCAGTGCTGGGGCCTACGAGCAGTACTTC. Its protein product is CSAGAYEQYF.

CDR3 sequence reads: CASSKGEIYGYTF. For the CDR3, the DNA is TGTGCCAGCAGTAAGGGAGAGATCTATGGCTACACCTTC. The chain is built from TRBV6-2 or TRBV6-3 and TRBJ1-2; D uncertain. CDR3 length: 13 amino acids. V lost 5 bases to trimming and J lost 4 bases, with 11 bases between them. CDR1 is MNHEY, CDR2 SVGEGT, per germline.

This chain joins TRBV28 and TRBJ2-7; D might be TRBD1 or TRBD2, each matching 5 bases. V gave up 10 bases and J gave up 2 bases, with 24 bases separating them. Germline CDR1 reads MDHEN; CDR2 reads SYDVKM. The CDR3 contains 16 residues. CDR3 sequence reads: CATSGTPSSSPYEQYF. CDR3 DNA: TGTGCCACCTCCGGGACCCCAAGCTCGTCTCCCTACGAGCAGTACTTC.

The chain carries TRBV20-1 and TRBJ1-6; D not certain. CDR1 DFQATT and CDR2 SNEGSKA come from the germline V gene (reference sequence). This CDR3 region has 14 residues. The V and J ends lost 0 bases and 8 bases respectively, with 11 bases between them. CDR3 sequence (DNA): TGCAGTGCTAGAGATCGAGGACTTCATTCACCCCTCCACTTT. This sequence encodes CSARDRGLHSPLHF.

J is TRBJ2-3 and V is TRBV20-1; 8 bases are shared with TRBD2. The CDR3 spans 15 residues. J was trimmed by 2 bases and V by 4 bases; bases with no gene match: 8. Germline lookup yields CDR1 DFQATT and CDR2 SNEGSKA (reference sequence). This CDR3 reads CSAKILAGSTDTQYF. The CDR3 DNA reads as TGCAGTGCTAAGATCTTAGCGGGGTCCACAGATACGCAGTATTTT.

Comments on this clonotype: One junction end disagrees with the germline gene, perhaps due to a read error. The chain carries TRBV20-1 and TRBJ1-2; tentatively, D is TRBD1 (5 bases). The CDR3 extends over 11 amino acids. Germline CDR1 and CDR2: DFQATT and SNEGSKA (reference sequence). The CDR3 loop is CSARALGVGRF. For the CDR3, the DNA is TGCAGTGCTAGAGCACTGGGGGTGGGGAGGTTC.

The CDR3 DNA reads TGTGCCAGCCAATCCGGCGGGGAGCTGTTTTTT. Protein product: CASQSGGELFF. The rearrangement joins TRBV6-2 or TRBV6-3 to TRBJ2-2; D remains ambiguous. V shed 8 bases and J shed 7 bases, with 8 bases lying between them. Germline CDR1 is MNHEY and CDR2 is SVGEGT. The CDR3 spans 11 residues.

This clonotype was picked up a small number of times. V and J are TRBV20-1 and TRBJ1-5, with 8 bases identical to TRBD1. Germline lookup yields CDR1 DFQATT and CDR2 SNEGSKA (reference sequence). The CDR3 spans 14 residues. Losses at the gene ends were 2 bases for V and 1 base for J; bases not matched to a gene: 1. The CDR3 bases are TGCAGTGCTAGAAGGACAGGGAGCAATCAGCCCCAGCATTTT. It is translated as CSARRTGSNQPQHF.

This chain connects TRBV7-9 to TRBJ2-3; tentatively, D is TRBD2 (7 bases). Germline loops: CDR1 SEHNR, CDR2 FQNEAQ (reference sequence). The ends were cut back, 6 bases at V and 14 bases at J, with 21 bases in the middle. The CDR3 consists of 13 residues. Here the CDR3 reads CASRSMYRGASYF. The CDR3 DNA sequence: TGTGCCAGCAGGTCTATGTATCGGGGGGCGTCGTATTTT. Full variable domain (outside the CDR3, taken from reference TRBV7-9 and TRBJ2-3): DTGVSQNPRHKITKRGQNVTFRCDPISEHNRLYWYRQTLGQGPEFLTYFQNEAQLEKSRLLSDRFSAERPKGSFSTLEIQRTEQGDSAMYLCASRSMYRGASYFGPGTRLTVL.

The genes are TRBV6-2 or TRBV6-3 and TRBJ1-1; D gene uncertain. The V and J ends lost 3 bases and 0 bases respectively, with 2 bases between them. The germline V gene encodes CDR1 MNHEY and CDR2 SVGEGT. This CDR3 is built from 12 residues. The CDR3 here is CASSYLNTEAFF. CDR3 bases: TGTGCCAGCAGTTATCTGAACACTGAAGCTTTCTTT.

This clonotype has only a few counts. The CDR3 region is CATRSLETSEAFF. The CDR3 DNA reads TGTGCCACCCGATCTCTTGAGACCTCTGAAGCTTTCTTT. This chain connects TRBV24-1 to TRBJ1-1; D remains unclear. V was trimmed by 9 bases and J by 6 bases, leaving 16 bases between them. The germline V gene has CDR1 KGHDR and CDR2 SFDVKD. The CDR3 is made up of 13 amino acids.

This chain uses TRBV7-2 with TRBJ2-1; D may be TRBD2 (6 bases). Germline assignment: CDR1 SGHTA and CDR2 FQGNSA. V lost 3 bases and J lost 7, with 22 bases in between. This CDR3 is built from 17 residues. As DNA, the CDR3 is TGTGCCAGCAGCTTGCGGGGTGGGGCTGGCGGAGAGAATGAGCAGTTCTTC. Its protein product is CASSLRGGAGGENEQFF.

V gene TRBV7-2 combines with J gene TRBJ1-6, with D unresolved. The CDR3 contains 13 residues. Germline V gene sequence: CDR1 SGHTA, CDR2 FQGNSA. Trimming took 9 bases from V and 10 from J, leaving 16 bases between them. CDR3 protein: CASSPRDRSPLHF. The CDR3 coding sequence is TGTGCCAGTAGCCCGAGGGATCGGTCACCCCTCCACTTT.

The chain has TRBV27 and TRBJ2-2; the D gene is possibly TRBD2 (5 bases). The CDR3 sequence is 14 residues long. Trimming removed 4 bases at V and 7 bases at J, with 13 bases between. CDR1 and CDR2 (germline): MNHEY, SMNVEV (reference sequence). Written as DNA, the CDR3 is TGTGCCAGCAGTTGGAGGCTCGCATACGGGGAGCTGTTTTTT. It encodes CASSWRLAYGELFF.

The chain couples TRBV7-9 to TRBJ2-5, with D perhaps matching TRBD2 (5 bases). Germline CDR1 reads SEHNR; CDR2 reads FQNEAQ (reference sequence). The CDR3 has 15 amino acids. The V end was cut by 5 bases, the J end by 4 bases, with 17 bases between. The CDR3 nucleotides read TGTGCCAGCAGCCGAGCGGTGAGCTCTGGAGAGACCCAGTACTTC. It is translated as CASSRAVSSGETQYF.

The rearrangement links TRBV14 to TRBJ2-3, with 7 nucleotides matching TRBD2. The CDR3 consists of 16 residues. Trimming took 4 bases from V and 4 from J; bases not matched to a gene: 11. Germline V CDR1 and CDR2: SGHDN, FVKESK. The CDR3 reads CASSPSWAGVADTQYF. Written as DNA, the CDR3 is TGTGCCAGCAGCCCTAGCTGGGCGGGAGTTGCAGATACGCAGTATTTT.